The clone carrying this T cell receptor beta chain was seen many times. Its specificity is unknown. Germline V gene data show CDR1 as SGDLS and CDR2 as YYNGEE. CDR3 length: 14 amino acids. Trimming removed 0 bases from V and 4 bases from J, with 10 bases in between. The authors made TCR beta libraries by quantitative 5'-RACE with molecular barcodes. Using its own MiXCR run on the 5' RACE reads, TCRdb lists one record per CDR3 protein. The table has about 540,000 distinct CDR3 sequences, more than 9.5% seen once. These data are taken from a study of CD8 T cells in ankylosing spondylitis. Study findings and constraints: A motif of 7 to 9 highly homologous TCR beta variants was seen as apparently characteristic of ankylosing spondylitis blood. Disease-linked clones were CD8+ and relatively rare in peripheral blood. Clones linked to disease were reported to show significant enrichment in matched ankylosing spondylitis synovial fluid.

The V call is TRBV9, the J call TRBJ1-2; D is unclear. The clonotype originates from a male donor with ankylosing spondylitis. Material for sequencing was blood, either unsorted or a sorted T cell fraction (not recorded which). The CDR3, as DNA: TGTGCCAGCAGCGTAGAATGGGGATTCTATGGCTACACCTTC. It codes for CASSVEWGFYGYTF.